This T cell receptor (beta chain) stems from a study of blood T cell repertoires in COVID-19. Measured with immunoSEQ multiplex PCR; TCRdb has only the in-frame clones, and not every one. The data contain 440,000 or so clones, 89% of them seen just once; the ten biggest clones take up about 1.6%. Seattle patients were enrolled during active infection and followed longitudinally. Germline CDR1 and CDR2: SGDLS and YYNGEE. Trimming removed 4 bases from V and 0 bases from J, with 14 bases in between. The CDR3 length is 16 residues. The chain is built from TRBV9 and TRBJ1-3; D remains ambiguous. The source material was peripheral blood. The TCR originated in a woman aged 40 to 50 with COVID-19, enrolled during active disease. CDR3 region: CASSPRTGSSGNTIYF. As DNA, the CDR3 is TGTGCCAGCAGCCCCCGGACGGGAAGCTCTGGAAACACCATATATTTT.